This T cell receptor (beta chain) was captured in a study of human thymus T cells (dated by TCRdb to 2018 to 2021). Regarding the research as a whole: The study described the TCR alpha and beta repertoires in roughly 8 infant thymus samples and a few matching peripheral blood samples. The infant donors were about 7 to 250 days old, and the cohort included several males and two females. What the study reported, not specific to this receptor: Highly overlapping thymic TCR repertoires among unrelated individuals were reported in the related research. Thymus samples yielded on average about 810,000 unique TCRB clonotypes, compared with some 83,000 from blood samples. Usage of V and J gene segments appeared to be biased in both the thymic and the peripheral blood repertoires.

About this clone itself: This clone's antigen is unknown. Base qualities were left out, and no much larger clone turns up one base away.

The thymus tissue came from surgical resects taken out during corrective cardiac surgery. Immunologically healthy infants undergoing open corrective cardiac surgery for congenital heart defects in Finland were used as donors. Thymocytes were released mechanically from tissue and stored at -70 °C as pellets of roughly 9-32 million cells. A QIAsymphony instrument was used to extract genomic DNA from the frozen cell pellets. The immunoSEQ multiplex PCR assay was used to amplify the TCRB and TCRAD loci from a standardized amount of quality-controlled genomic DNA. The V(D)J region was spanned by amplicons of a length sufficient to cover the CDR3 and to identify V and J genes. The commercial immunoSEQ service was used to sequence amplicons on an Illumina platform. In the source study's methods: Primer bias and sequencing errors were corrected using previously described methods, and TCRAD and TCRB definitions followed the IMGT database. immunoSEQ Analyzer 3.0 and VDJTools were used for repertoire analysis, which covered basic statistics, V/J segment usage, diversity estimates, rarefaction and pairwise overlap. Diversity was estimated with Chao1, ChaoE, Efron-Thisted, Shannon and inverse Simpson indices, and also on datasets down-sampled to the smallest sample. Repertoire overlap used strict matching of CDR3 nucleotide sequence, V gene and J gene, with Jaccard-based multidimensional scaling clustering. The source is immuneACCESS, and TCRdb retained only in-frame sequences with V and J called. Part of the clones is not carried over; for the studies checked, unresolved V genes explain less than half of this, and the remainder is unexplained. V, J and clone size were drawn from that table, and D and trimming were deduced from the DNA. The sample table records about 78,000 clones; just over 95% of these occur just once. The ten largest clones add up to roughly 0.03% of the sample.

V loses 0 bases, J loses 5 bases, and the germline ends lie 15 bases apart. The CDR3 runs 15 residues from the cysteine to the phenylalanine. Only the CDR3 DNA is retained, 45 bases long and in frame from the first base. CDR1 and CDR2 are read off the germline V gene (reference sequence) as SGHNT and YYREEE. The rearrangement combines TRBV5-4 with TRBJ2-7; TRBD2 is a weak D gene call, 5 bases matching. This clonotype was sampled from a boy in the first two years of life with a congenital heart defect but otherwise immunologically healthy. Sequenced material: thymus tissue. The DNA sequence is as follows: TGTGCCAGCAGCTTGGTCCAAGCCGGGGTTCACGAGCAGTACTTC. Its protein product is CASSLVQAGVHEQYF.